The 3 T cell receptor beta chains below were found in one sample sequenced in a study of blood T cell repertoires in COVID-19. Assay used: immunoSEQ multiplex PCR; TCRdb lists only in-frame clones, some missing. Here the sample spans about 240,000 clones, 65% to 90% being singletons. The specimen was peripheral blood. The receptors come from a woman in her sixties or seventies with acute or convalescent COVID-19.

V gene TRBV2 combines with J gene TRBJ1-4; 9 nucleotides align to TRBD1. There are 15 residues in the CDR3. Germline CDR1 reads SNHLY; CDR2 reads FYNNEI. With 4 bases clipped from V and 4 bases from J, the junction kept 4 bases outside the gene matches. The DNA of the CDR3 is TGTGCCAGCAGTGGAGGGACAGGGATTAATGAAAAACTGTTTTTT. Translation: CASSGGTGINEKLFF.

The chain is built from TRBV6-2 or TRBV6-3 and TRBJ2-3; a possible D gene is TRBD2 (6 bases). V dropped 6 bases and J dropped 2 bases, with 15 bases sitting between them. CDR3 size: 15 residues. Germline lookup yields CDR1 MNHEY and CDR2 SVGEGT. The CDR3 DNA follows: TGTGCCAGCAGCTTTGGGAGGCGATTCACAGATACGCAGTATTTT. Its protein product is CASSFGRRFTDTQYF.

The gene calls are TRBV19 and TRBJ1-6; D may be TRBD1 (5 bases). CDR1 is LNHDA and CDR2 is SQIVND in the germline V gene (reference sequence). The CDR3 totals 15 residues. V lost 5 bases and J 7 bases, leaving 15 bases between the germline ends. This CDR3 is CASSAGTLGNSPLHF. The CDR3 DNA sequence: TGTGCCAGTAGTGCGGGGACCCTAGGGAATTCACCCCTCCACTTT.